This TCR beta chain was obtained from a study of cytomegalovirus exposure and HLA in healthy donors. Both 60 Vbeta primers and 13 Jbeta primers went into the PCR. The assay was immunoSEQ multiplex PCR, and TCRdb's table has in-frame clones only and misses some. The record lists roughly 75,000 clones, of which the ten most abundant hold about 0.83%. General study findings and limits: Immune exposure information comprised only CMV serostatus. Later, TCR association rates were found to vary by HLA locus, highest for DRB1 and lowest for HLA-C.

Comment on this clone: Antigen unknown.

The receptor was isolated from a boy aged 5-17 years in good health and CMV-seronegative. The specimen was PBMCs.

The CDR3 sequence: CASSDTYRMENYGYTF. CDR3 nucleotides: TGCGCCAGCAGTGATACTTACAGGATGGAGAACTATGGCTACACCTTC. This chain links TRBV10-2 with TRBJ1-2; tentatively, D is TRBD1 (5 bases). CDR1 is WSHSY, CDR2 SAAADI, per germline. CDR3 length equals 16 residues. Trimming removed 3 bases from V and 2 bases from J, with 16 bases in between.